This record covers a single T cell receptor beta chain. The source of the sample is a study of blood T cell repertoires in COVID-19. The CDR3 length is 14 residues. V lost 1 base, J lost 4 bases, and 11 bases lay in between. Germline V gene data show CDR1 as SGHRS and CDR2 as YFSETQ. The assay was immunoSEQ multiplex PCR, and TCRdb's table has in-frame clones only and misses some. The table has about 140,000 clones, around 72% seen once; the top ten hold less than 2%. The chain links TRBV5-1 to TRBJ1-1; D might be TRBD1 (6 bases). Material for sequencing was peripheral blood. The source is a woman aged 55-70 years with acute or convalescent COVID-19. The DNA for the CDR3 is TGCGCCAGCAGCTTGACCCCAGGGGCCACTGAAGCTTTCTTT. It translates to CASSLTPGATEAFF.